The rows below give T cell receptor beta chains drawn from one sample of a study of OX40 agonist ivuxolimab in advanced cancers. Clones were sequenced by immunoSEQ multiplex PCR, and TCRdb holds only the in-frame ones, with some missing. The sample lists 62,000 or so clones, roughly 86% occurring once. The sequenced sample was CD4+ or CD8+ T cells sorted from blood, obtained in a trial of the OX40 agonist ivuxolimab. These receptors were taken from an adult with an advanced solid tumor such as melanoma, head and neck, liver or kidney cancer. The CDR3 runs from the conserved cysteine through the conserved F or W. D genes are given only for firm matches. Clone size, where shown, is once, few, many, or a class for clones that have expanded.

CDR3 length,V gene,J gene,clone size,D gene,CDR3 DNA,CDR3 protein
16,TRBV28,TRBJ2-1,.,TRBD2,TGTGCCAGCAGTTTGGGTGGCGGGAGCTCCTACAATGAGCAGTTCTTC,CASSLGGGSSYNEQFF
15,TRBV7-6,TRBJ1-6,.,.,TGTGCCAGCAGCTTAGAGGGACGCCCGAGGGGACCCCTCCACTTT,CASSLEGRPRGPLHF
11,TRBV20-1,TRBJ1-4,few,.,TGCAGTGCTAAATTTGGAGAAAAACTGTTTTTT,CSAKFGEKLFF
15,TRBV19,TRBJ1-5,.,.,TGTGCCAGTAGTCCTCCCGGCGGTATCAATCAGCCCCAGCATTTT,CASSPPGGINQPQHF
13,TRBV4-2,TRBJ2-5,.,.,TGTGCCAGCAGCCAAGATAACGGAGAGACCCAGTACTTC,CASSQDNGETQYF
14,TRBV6-6,TRBJ1-4,once,.,TGTGCCAGCAGGTTAACGGCAGGGAATGAAAAACTGTTTTTT,CASRLTAGNEKLFF
14,TRBV28,TRBJ2-7,once,.,TGTGCCAGCACTTCGGGGACATTCTCCTACGAGCAGTACTTC,CASTSGTFSYEQYF
12,TRBV6-5,TRBJ2-5,.,.,TGTGCCAGCAGTTACTCGACGGAGACCCAGTACTTC,CASSYSTETQYF
15,TRBV5-4,TRBJ2-2,.,TRBD1,TGTGCCAGCAGCTTACAGGGGGCACGGATCGGGGAGCTGTTTTTT,CASSLQGARIGELFF
14,TRBV14,TRBJ2-3,once,.,TGTGCCAGCAGCCAAGAAATTTGGACAGATACGCAGTATTTT,CASSQEIWTDTQYF
12,TRBV7-9,TRBJ2-7,.,.,TGTGCCAGCAGCACACAGGGCTACGAGCAGTACTTC,CASSTQGYEQYF
14,TRBV7-9,TRBJ2-2,.,.,TGTGCCAGCAGCCTTAGGAGGAACACCGGGGAGCTGTTTTTT,CASSLRRNTGELFF
13,TRBV5-6,TRBJ1-1,.,.,TGTGCCAGCAGCTTTTCCAGGAACACTGAAGCTTTCTTT,CASSFSRNTEAFF
16,TRBV5-1,TRBJ2-3,.,TRBD2,TGCGCCAGCAGCTCGACTAGCGGGGGGGCGTGGGATACGCAGTATTTT,CASSSTSGGAWDTQYF
15,TRBV6-5,TRBJ2-1,once,.,TGTGCCAGCCTCCGAGGAGGGAGCTCCTACAATGAGCAGTTCTTC,CASLRGGSSYNEQFF
18,TRBV4-1,TRBJ1-5,.,TRBD1,TGCGCCAGCAGCCAAGCCGGGACAGGGAGGATCTTCAATCAGCCCCAGCATTTT,CASSQAGTGRIFNQPQHF
14,TRBV5-1,TRBJ1-1,.,TRBD1,TGCGCCAGCAGTTCACAGGGGTCGGACACTGAAGCTTTCTTT,CASSSQGSDTEAFF
14,TRBV10-1,TRBJ2-4,.,.,TGCGCCAGCAGCGGTCCGGGAACCAAAAACATTCAGTACTTC,CASSGPGTKNIQYF
16,TRBV7-3,TRBJ2-1,.,TRBD2,TGTGCCAGCAGCCAACCGGGACTAGCGGGAGTCAATGAGCAGTTCTTC,CASSQPGLAGVNEQFF
15,TRBV4-2,TRBJ2-2,.,.,TGTGCCAGCAGCCAAGAAGTCGGTAACACCGGGGAGCTGTTTTTT,CASSQEVGNTGELFF
10,TRBV29-1,TRBJ2-5,.,.,TGCAGCGTCGGGTTTAAAGAGCAGTACTTC,CSVGFKEQYF
15,TRBV7-3,TRBJ1-1,.,TRBD1,TGTGCCAGCAGCCTCCGACAGGGTATAAACACTGAAGCTTTCTTT,CASSLRQGINTEAFF
14,TRBV4-1,TRBJ2-1,.,.,TGCGCCAGCAGCCAAGATCTCGCTCGGGATGAGCAGTTCTTC,CASSQDLARDEQFF
18,TRBV19,TRBJ2-1,.,TRBD2,TGTGCCAGTAGTACCGCAACCCGAGGGACTAGCGGGACTGCGCCTCTGTTCTTC,CASSTATRGTSGTAPLFF
18,TRBV7-2,TRBJ2-6,.,.,TGTGCCAGCAGCTTAGCTGGGGGTCTTATGCTCGGGGCCAACGTCCTGACTTTC,CASSLAGGLMLGANVLTF
16,TRBV11-2,TRBJ2-4,few,.,TGTGCCAGCAGCTTAGAAAGATCAGGGGCGAGAAACATTCAGTACTTC,CASSLERSGARNIQYF
14,TRBV10-3,TRBJ2-2,.,TRBD2,TGTGCCATCCGTAGCGGGATCAACACCGGGGAGCTGTTTTTT,CAIRSGINTGELFF
15,TRBV7-2,TRBJ2-3,.,TRBD2,TGTGCCAGCAGCTTACTAGCGGCGAGCACAGATACGCAGTATTTT,CASSLLAASTDTQYF
13,TRBV11-3,TRBJ2-2,.,.,TGTGCCAGCAGCTCCTCGTCCACCGGGGAGCTGTTTTTT,CASSSSSTGELFF
14,TRBV27,TRBJ1-4,once,.,TGTGCCAGCAGACTACAGGGAGTAGGTGAAAAACTGTTTTTT,CASRLQGVGEKLFF
13,TRBV30,TRBJ1-3,.,.,TGTGCCTGGAGTGGGCAGGAGGGAAACACCATATATTTT,CAWSGQEGNTIYF
13,TRBV7-9,TRBJ1-2,.,TRBD1,TGTGCCAGCAGCCCCGGGACAGGCGCCGGCTACACCTTC,CASSPGTGAGYTF
15,TRBV2,TRBJ2-4,few,.,TGTGCCAGCAGTCTGGACGCTGTAGCCAAAAACATTCAGTACTTC,CASSLDAVAKNIQYF
13,TRBV29-1,TRBJ1-2,.,.,TGCAGCGTTGTCGTAGCAAGGGTTGGTGGCTACACCTTC,CSVVVARVGGYTF
11,TRBV10-2,TRBJ1-6,.,.,TGCGCCAGCAGACGAGATTCGTCGCTCCACTTT,CASRRDSSLHF
14,TRBV2,TRBJ1-6,.,.,TGTGCCAGCACCCGGGGAGGCCTCGGCTCACCCCTCCACTTT,CASTRGGLGSPLHF
16,TRBV28,TRBJ2-7,once,TRBD2,TGTGCCACTTCTTGGGGTAGCGGGCCCACGACCTACGAGCAGTACTTC,CATSWGSGPTTYEQYF
14,TRBV7-2,TRBJ2-3,.,.,TGTGCCAGCAGCCCGGCGAGGGGCCGAGATACGCAGTATTTT,CASSPARGRDTQYF
15,TRBV19,TRBJ1-6,.,.,TGTGCCAGTAGTATAGAGGACAGAGGAGAATCACCCCTCCACTTT,CASSIEDRGESPLHF
13,TRBV7-6,TRBJ2-7,.,.,TGTGCCAGCAGCCTCGACGACAGATACGAGCAGTACTTC,CASSLDDRYEQYF
17,TRBV10-3,TRBJ1-3,once,.,TGTGCCATCGACGACGAAGGGCGCGGGGCCTCTGGAAACACCATATATTTT,CAIDDEGRGASGNTIYF
13,TRBV19,TRBJ2-3,.,.,TGTGCCAGTAGTCAAGGGGGGCTAAGGTATCAGTATTTT,CASSQGGLRYQYF
14,TRBV6-5,TRBJ1-5,.,TRBD1,TGTGCCAGCAGAGGGACAGGGGGCAATCAGCCCCAGCATTTT,CASRGTGGNQPQHF
15,TRBV6-6,TRBJ1-2,once,.,TGTGCCAGCAGTTATTCGGGGGCGTCAAGCTATGGCTACACCTTC,CASSYSGASSYGYTF